These 16 T cell receptor beta chains came from one sample sequenced in a study of T-cell reconstitution after alpha-beta-depleted transplantation in children (dated by TCRdb to the mid-2010s). Receptor libraries were prepared by PCR. Sequencing was carried out with an Illumina HiSeq 2500. Molecular barcoding was employed in the preparation of TCR libraries, with unique molecular identifiers being used to normalize TCRbeta repertoire quantification. Using fastp trimming at Q25 and MiXCR clonotype assembly, TCRdb reanalyzed the public sequencing data and kept in-frame beta chains. Each entry merges the rows of one CDR3 protein and shows their most common DNA and genes. Counted in this sample were some 530,000 distinct CDR3 sequences; under 15% of them appeared once. Of the sample, about 5.6% falls within the top ten clones. The sample consisted of PBMCs from the stem cell graft donor, taken from the stem cell graft. Receptors were obtained from a human donor who donated a stem cell graft to a child with combined immunodeficiency.

The V call is TRBV5-5, the J call TRBJ1-4; D not certain. This CDR3 is 14 amino acids long. Germline V lookup: CDR1 SGHKS, CDR2 YYEKEE (reference sequence). Trimming cost V 3 bases and J 6 bases, with 12 bases left between them. The CDR3 protein is CASSSNRGDEKLFF. The CDR3 nucleotides are TGTGCCAGCAGCTCCAACAGAGGAGATGAAAAACTGTTTTTT.

The J gene is TRBJ2-5, the V gene TRBV4-3, with TRBD1 identical over 7 bases. Losses at the gene ends were 2 bases for V and 5 bases for J; bases not matched to a gene: 14. Germline-derived CDR1 and CDR2 are LGHNA and YSLEER. CDR3 length: 17 residues. CDR3 DNA sequence: TGCGCCAGCAGCCAACCCAGGGGGAATGGTCTCCAGGAGACCCAGTACTTC. It translates to CASSQPRGNGLQETQYF.

There are many counts of this clonotype. The chain recombines TRBV12-3 or TRBV12-4 with TRBJ2-1, with D perhaps TRBD1 (5 bases). The CDR3 is 14 amino acids. The ends were cut back, 2 bases at V and 4 bases at J, with 9 bases in the middle. The CDR3 reads CASSLIGAYNEQFF. CDR3 DNA sequence: TGTGCCAGCAGTTTAATTGGGGCTTACAATGAGCAGTTCTTC.

This clonotype was seen many times. Compared with germline, one end of the junction differs, possibly owing to a read error. The chain uses TRBV3-1 and TRBJ2-5; TRBD2 matches 9 bases. CDR3 size: 14 residues. The germline V gene encodes CDR1 LGHDT and CDR2 YNNKEL (reference sequence). CDR3 residues: CASSRSGGEETQYF. The CDR3 bases are TGTGCTAGCAGCCGTAGCGGGGGAGAAGAGACCCAGTACTTC.

The rearrangement uses TRBV4-3 and TRBJ1-4; TRBD1 aligns across 9 bases. The CDR3 consists of 16 residues. The J segment lost 8 bases and the V segment lost 1 base, leaving 8 bases of the junction unmatched. CDR1 and CDR2 (germline): LGHNA, YSLEER. This CDR3 reads CASSQVGGTGYEKLFF. CDR3 sequence (DNA): TGCGCCAGCAGCCAAGTAGGAGGGACAGGGTACGAAAAACTGTTTTTT.

This clonotype was recorded at least ten times. The chain carries TRBV7-9 and TRBJ2-5; D is possibly TRBD2 (5 bases). The CDR3 covers 14 residues. The germline V and J ends were trimmed by 5 bases and 4 bases, with 14 bases remaining between them. In germline, CDR1 is SEHNR, CDR2 FQNEAQ (reference sequence). CDR3 in amino acids: CASSQTSSRETQYF. The DNA for the CDR3 is TGTGCCAGCAGCCAAACTAGTTCCAGAGAGACCCAGTACTTC.

This clonotype has just a few counts. The chain is built from TRBV6-5 and TRBJ2-7; the D gene is possibly TRBD2 (6 bases). This CDR3 has 14 residues. The ends were cut back, 4 bases at V and 3 bases at J, with 13 bases in the middle. Germline CDR1 MNHEY, CDR2 SVGAGI. CDR3: CASSWRDRLYEQYF. The CDR3, as DNA: TGTGCCAGCAGTTGGCGGGACCGCCTCTACGAGCAGTACTTC.

Written as DNA, the CDR3 is TGTGCCAGCAAATGGGGGTTCCCCGAAGCTTTCTTT. Its protein product is CASKWGFPEAFF. The genes are TRBV2 and TRBJ1-1, with a tentative D call TRBD1 (5 bases). The V end was cut by 7 bases, the J end by 8 bases, with 14 bases between. The germline V gene has CDR1 SNHLY and CDR2 FYNNEI. CDR3 length: 12 amino acids.

V usage is TRBV7-2 and J usage is TRBJ1-1; weak D call: TRBD1 (5 bases). V dropped 2 bases and J dropped 3 bases, with 10 bases sitting between them. Germline CDR1 SGHTA, CDR2 FQGNSA. The CDR3 runs 14 residues. The CDR3 sequence: CASSLQGLDTEAFF. The CDR3, as DNA: TGTGCCAGCAGCTTACAGGGTTTGGACACTGAAGCTTTCTTT.

The chain recombines TRBV20-1 with TRBJ2-7; D gene uncertain. CDR3 size: 12 residues. The ends were cut back, 3 bases at V and 9 bases at J, with 15 bases in the middle. The germline gives CDR1 DFQATT, CDR2 SNEGSKA (reference sequence). Written as DNA, the CDR3 is TGCAGTGCTAGGCACACCGAAGAAGGGCAGTACTTC. Translating it yields CSARHTEEGQYF.

This clonotype has more than one count but fewer than ten. The chain joins TRBV7-2 to TRBJ2-4; D could derive from TRBD1 or TRBD2 (6 bases each). The germline V gene has CDR1 SGHTA and CDR2 FQGNSA. CDR3 size: 15 residues. V was clipped by 8 bases and J by 9 bases, with 23 bases between them. This CDR3 reads CASSYPRGTKGIQYF. The CDR3 bases are TGTGCCAGCTCCTATCCTCGGGGGACAAAAGGCATTCAGTACTTC.

J is TRBJ1-2 and V is TRBV7-3, with 10 bases aligning to TRBD1. J lost 6 bases, V lost 5 bases, and 3 bases had no gene match. The germline V gene has CDR1 SGHTA and CDR2 FQGTGA. The CDR3 is 13 amino acids. The CDR3 sequence is CASSQTGGDGYTF. In nucleotides, the CDR3 is TGTGCCAGCAGCCAGACAGGGGGCGATGGCTACACCTTC.

There are a few counts of this clonotype. This chain connects TRBV28 to TRBJ2-1, with D maybe TRBD2 (5 bases). V was clipped by 3 bases and J by 6 bases, with 15 bases between them. Germline V gene sequence: CDR1 MDHEN, CDR2 SYDVKM. This CDR3 is 15 amino acids long. CDR3 amino acids: CASSFSEGPGNEQFF. Here the CDR3 DNA reads TGTGCCAGCAGTTTTAGTGAGGGCCCGGGCAATGAGCAGTTCTTC.

This clonotype was detected a few times. In DNA form, the CDR3 reads TGTGCCTGGAGTGTGGTTCGTGGCTACACCTTC. Translating gives CAWSVVRGYTF. The genes are TRBV30 and TRBJ1-2; D is unresolved. Per germline, CDR1 GTSNPN and CDR2 SVGIG (reference sequence). The CDR3 extends over 11 amino acids. V was clipped by 0 bases and J by 7 bases, with 6 bases between them.

The table lists this clonotype with many counts. This chain connects TRBV12-3 or TRBV12-4 to TRBJ2-2; D is ambiguous. There are 15 residues in the CDR3. Deletions cut 6 bases from V and 7 bases from J, with 18 bases between. The CDR3 is CASRALFGLGGELFF. The CDR3 DNA is TGTGCCAGCAGGGCCCTTTTTGGTCTTGGCGGGGAGCTGTTTTTT.

The J gene is TRBJ2-7, the V gene TRBV15; D possibly matches TRBD1 or TRBD2 (5 bases each). The CDR3 consists of 14 residues. Germline CDR1 and CDR2: LNHNV and YYDKDF (reference sequence). Trimming left V 0 bases short and J 4 bases short, with 10 bases between. CDR3 sequence (DNA): TGTGCCACCAGCAGAGAGAGGGGCAGGTACGAGCAGTACTTC. Its protein product is CATSRERGRYEQYF.